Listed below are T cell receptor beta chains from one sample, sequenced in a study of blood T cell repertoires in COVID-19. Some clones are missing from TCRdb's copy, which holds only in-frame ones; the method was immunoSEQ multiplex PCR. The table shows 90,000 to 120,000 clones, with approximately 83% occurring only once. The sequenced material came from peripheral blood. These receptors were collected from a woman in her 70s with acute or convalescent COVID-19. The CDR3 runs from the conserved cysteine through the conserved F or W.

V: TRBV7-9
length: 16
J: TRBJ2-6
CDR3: CASSLESVSGANVLTF

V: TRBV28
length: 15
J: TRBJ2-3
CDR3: CASVLAGGREHTQYF

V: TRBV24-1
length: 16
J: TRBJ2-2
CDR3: CATSDSGLQNTGELFF

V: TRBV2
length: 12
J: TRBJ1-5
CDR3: CASSVSSWPQHF

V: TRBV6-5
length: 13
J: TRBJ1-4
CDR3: CASSLRQGEKLFF

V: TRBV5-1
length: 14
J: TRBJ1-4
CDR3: CASSPRGTNEKLFF

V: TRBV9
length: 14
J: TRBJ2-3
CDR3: CATSLAGSTDTQYF

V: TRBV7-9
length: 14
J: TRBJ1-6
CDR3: CASSSIQTNSPLHF

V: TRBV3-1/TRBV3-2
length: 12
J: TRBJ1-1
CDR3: CASSLWGAEAFF

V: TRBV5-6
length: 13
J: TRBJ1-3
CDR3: CASSSYRGNTIYF

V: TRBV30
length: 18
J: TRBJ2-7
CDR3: CAWSVGQFLAGATYEQYF

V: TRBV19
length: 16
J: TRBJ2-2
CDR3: CASSPGTGTRTGELFF

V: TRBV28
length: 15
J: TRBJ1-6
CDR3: CASRPRGSLNSPLHF

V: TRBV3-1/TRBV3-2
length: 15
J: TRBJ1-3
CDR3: CASSTGTGVGNTIYF

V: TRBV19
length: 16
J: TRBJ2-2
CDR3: CASSLAGRELTGELFF

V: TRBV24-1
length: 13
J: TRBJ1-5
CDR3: CATGTGDNQPQHF

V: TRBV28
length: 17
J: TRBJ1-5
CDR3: CASSPHGGGGGNQPQHF

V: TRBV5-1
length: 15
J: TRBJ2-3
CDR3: CASSLAGTSGDTQYF

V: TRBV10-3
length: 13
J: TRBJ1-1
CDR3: CAISPDRGAEAFF

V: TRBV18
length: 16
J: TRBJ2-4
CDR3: CASSPKGPSQGNIQYF

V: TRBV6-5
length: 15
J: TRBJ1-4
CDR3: CASSPQGAENEKLFF

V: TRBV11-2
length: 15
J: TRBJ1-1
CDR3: CASSLGQTRNTEAFF

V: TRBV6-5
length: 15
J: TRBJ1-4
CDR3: CASRLDSATNEKLFF

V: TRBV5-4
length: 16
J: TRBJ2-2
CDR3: CASTMQLAGLVGELFF

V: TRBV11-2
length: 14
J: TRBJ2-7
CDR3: CASSPWTVSYEQYF

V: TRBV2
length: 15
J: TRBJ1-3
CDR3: CASSVDGTSGNTIYF

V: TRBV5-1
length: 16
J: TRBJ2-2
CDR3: CASSYLGGDNTGELFF

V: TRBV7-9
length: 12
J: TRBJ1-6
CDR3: CASSPPNSPLHF

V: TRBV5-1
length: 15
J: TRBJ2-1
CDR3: CASSGHQSSYNEQFF

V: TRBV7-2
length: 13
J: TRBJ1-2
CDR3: CASSSPPNYGYTF

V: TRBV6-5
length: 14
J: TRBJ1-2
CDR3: CASSYDGTGNGYTF

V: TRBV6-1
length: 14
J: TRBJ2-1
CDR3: CASSEPGQMTQQFF